Below, 2 T cell receptor beta chains from the same sample are listed, as sequenced in a study of cytomegalovirus exposure and HLA in healthy donors. Use of 60 Vbeta and 13 Jbeta primers characterized the PCR. Method: immunoSEQ multiplex PCR; TCRdb's copy keeps in-frame clones and lacks some. The sample records under 150,000 clones, roughly 78% being singletons. The sample was PBMCs. Receptors originate from a woman between 35 and 50 years old in good health and CMV-seronegative.

The rearrangement joins TRBV10-2 to TRBJ1-4, with no clear D. V lost 7 bases to trimming and J lost 8 bases, with 14 bases between them. Germline V lookup: CDR1 WSHSY, CDR2 SAAADI. The CDR3 runs 13 residues. CDR3 bases: TGCGCCAGCATGAACGGAGACGGGGAAAAACTGTTTTTT. It translates to CASMNGDGEKLFF.

This clone showed up just a few times. The chain employs TRBV7-2 and TRBJ1-4; perhaps TRBD1 as D (6 bases). The V gene lost 10 bases and the J gene lost 8 bases, with 17 bases spanning the gap. CDR3 length equals 13 residues. Looked up from germline, CDR1 is SGHTA and CDR2 is FQGNSA. The DNA for the CDR3 is TGTGCCACTCGGGGGGGCGCCTGGGAAAAACTGTTTTTT. It is translated as CATRGGAWEKLFF.